This TCR beta chain was sequenced for a study of T cell repertoires in cytomegalovirus infection. About the study: Public TCR beta signatures were indicative of both CMV infection and a matching HLA type. Findings and caveats of the study: Cumulative frequency of public TCR beta families picked out carriers of CMV plus the relevant HLA.

TCRdb reprocessed the reads with MiXCR, giving one entry per CDR3 protein. The sample contains approximately 500,000 distinct CDR3 sequences, about 11% of which appear only once. In this sample, this clonotype turned up many times. Its antigen is unidentified. V shed 6 bases, J shed 4 bases, and the junction held 6 bases outside the gene matches. Germline V gives CDR1 MNHNS, CDR2 SASEGT. This CDR3 has 14 amino acids. The TCR originated in a human donor in good health (CMV status not recorded). Some clones in this sample may be carry-over from other donors' samples. This chain links TRBV6-1 with TRBJ2-1; TRBD1 matches 7 bases. The specimen was PBMCs. The CDR3, as DNA: TGTGCCAGCAGGGGGACAGAGTTGTACAATGAGCAGTTCTTC. It specifies CASRGTELYNEQFF.